Listed below are T cell receptor beta chains from one sample, sequenced in a study of technical replicates of blood from several donors. Sequencing was performed with immunoSEQ multiplex PCR; in TCRdb, only in-frame clones are kept and a portion is missing. The sample comprises 60,000 to 90,000 clones, around 95% of which are singletons, and 0.2% to 0.3% rests with the top ten. The sequenced sample was T cells isolated from PBMCs. The receptor source for this set is a human donor in good health. Both conserved end residues are part of each CDR3. The order of the fields is J gene, clone size, D gene, V gene, CDR3 protein, CDR3 DNA. D genes are given only for firm matches. Size tells how often a clone was seen (once, few, many) or the class of an expanded clone, and some rows leave it out.

J: TRBJ1-1; size: NA; D: TRBD1; V: TRBV27; CDR3: CASSFGTGGIPNTEAFF; DNA: TGTGCCAGCAGTTTTGGGACAGGGGGAATTCCTAACACTGAAGCTTTCTTT
J: TRBJ2-5; size: NA; D: TRBD1; V: TRBV10-3; CDR3: CAISDTQGKGETQYF; DNA: TGTGCCATCAGTGACACACAGGGGAAGGGAGAGACCCAGTACTTC
J: TRBJ2-7; size: NA; D: TRBD2; V: TRBV11-2; CDR3: CASSSLGLAGVHEQYF; DNA: TGTGCCAGCAGCTCCCTGGGGCTAGCGGGAGTCCACGAGCAGTACTTC
J: TRBJ2-1; size: NA; D: NA; V: TRBV25-1; CDR3: CASSEWGGVKSSYNEQFF; DNA: TGTGCCAGCAGTGAATGGGGCGGGGTAAAGAGCTCCTACAATGAGCAGTTCTTC
J: TRBJ2-3; size: NA; D: NA; V: TRBV4-1; CDR3: CASSHGEGFADTQYF; DNA: TGCGCCAGCAGCCACGGGGAAGGGTTCGCAGATACGCAGTATTTT
J: TRBJ2-7; size: NA; D: TRBD1; V: TRBV19; CDR3: CASSIEGGQGAGEQYF; DNA: TGTGCCAGTAGTATAGAAGGGGGACAGGGGGCTGGAGAGCAGTACTTC
J: TRBJ1-1; size: NA; D: NA; V: TRBV7-6; CDR3: CASSAEANTEAFF; DNA: TGTGCCAGCAGCGCCGAGGCGAACACTGAAGCTTTCTTT
J: TRBJ2-5; size: NA; D: TRBD1; V: TRBV5-4; CDR3: CASSTGQGKETQYF; DNA: TGTGCCAGCAGTACGGGACAGGGGAAAGAGACCCAGTACTTC
J: TRBJ1-1; size: once; D: NA; V: TRBV28; CDR3: CASSLLTGNTEAFF; DNA: TGTGCCAGCAGTTTACTTACAGGGAACACTGAAGCTTTCTTT
J: TRBJ2-7; size: NA; D: NA; V: TRBV6-1; CDR3: CASSPHPALGDEQYF; DNA: TGTGCCAGCAGTCCTCACCCAGCCCTAGGGGACGAGCAGTACTTC
J: TRBJ1-1; size: NA; D: NA; V: TRBV7-6; CDR3: CASSLEQGRGEAFF; DNA: TGTGCCAGCAGCTTAGAACAGGGACGAGGTGAAGCTTTCTTT
J: TRBJ2-1; size: NA; D: TRBD2; V: TRBV7-8; CDR3: CASSPSSGLYNEQFF; DNA: TGTGCCAGCAGCCCATCTAGCGGACTTTACAATGAGCAGTTCTTC
J: TRBJ2-3; size: NA; D: NA; V: TRBV7-3; CDR3: CASSQAGQRTDTQYF; DNA: TGTGCCAGCAGTCAAGCGGGACAACGAACAGATACGCAGTATTTT
J: TRBJ2-1; size: NA; D: NA; V: TRBV7-9; CDR3: CASSLARWDEQFF; DNA: TGTGCCAGCAGCTTAGCGAGGTGGGATGAGCAGTTCTTC
J: TRBJ1-5; size: NA; D: TRBD1; V: TRBV4-1; CDR3: CASSPSGQGDQPQHF; DNA: TGCGCCAGCAGCCCCTCCGGACAGGGAGATCAGCCCCAGCATTTT
J: TRBJ1-5; size: NA; D: NA; V: TRBV5-1; CDR3: CASSLDGQISNQPQHF; DNA: TGCGCCAGCAGCTTGGATGGGCAGATTAGCAATCAGCCCCAGCATTTT
J: TRBJ2-1; size: NA; D: TRBD2; V: TRBV27; CDR3: CASSFYRTSGRPDNEQFF; DNA: TGTGCCAGCAGTTTTTATCGGACTAGCGGGAGGCCTGACAATGAGCAGTTCTTC
J: TRBJ1-2; size: NA; D: NA; V: TRBV4-1; CDR3: CASSQDIGQLRGYGYTF; DNA: TGCGCCAGCAGCCAAGATATCGGACAGTTGAGGGGGTATGGCTACACCTTC
J: TRBJ1-1; size: NA; D: TRBD1; V: TRBV6-5; CDR3: CASSPPGQNEAFF; DNA: TGTGCCAGCAGTCCCCCGGGACAGAATGAAGCTTTCTTT
J: TRBJ2-2; size: once; D: TRBD1; V: TRBV11-1; CDR3: CASSLTPGQVTGELFF; DNA: TGTGCCAGCAGTCTTACTCCGGGACAGGTCACCGGGGAGCTGTTTTTT
J: TRBJ2-1; size: NA; D: TRBD2; V: TRBV4-1; CDR3: CASSQPKLGSGFTDEQFF; DNA: TGCGCCAGCAGCCAACCCAAACTGGGTAGCGGGTTTACTGATGAGCAGTTCTTC
J: TRBJ2-7; size: once; D: NA; V: TRBV5-6; CDR3: CASSLWASGSYEQYF; DNA: TGTGCCAGCAGCTTGTGGGCATCCGGCTCCTACGAGCAGTACTTC
J: TRBJ1-1; size: NA; D: TRBD1; V: TRBV28; CDR3: CASSLFPGQGYTEAFF; DNA: TGTGCCAGCAGTTTATTTCCCGGACAGGGTTACACTGAAGCTTTCTTT
J: TRBJ2-3; size: NA; D: NA; V: TRBV21-1; CDR3: CASSTREKDRGRIADTQYF; DNA: TGTGCCAGCAGCACGAGAGAGAAGGACAGGGGGCGAATTGCAGATACGCAGTATTTT
J: TRBJ1-5; size: NA; D: NA; V: TRBV27; CDR3: CASSPRVGNQPQHF; DNA: TGTGCCAGCAGCCCCCGGGTTGGCAATCAGCCCCAGCATTTT
J: TRBJ2-7; size: NA; D: NA; V: TRBV7-8; CDR3: CASSRTILGQQSRNEQYF; DNA: TGTGCCAGCAGCCGAACAATTCTCGGACAGCAATCCCGAAACGAGCAGTACTTC
J: TRBJ2-5; size: NA; D: TRBD1; V: TRBV19; CDR3: CASSSTDRGWVLDF; DNA: TGTGCCAGTAGCTCCACCGACAGGGGCTGGGTTTTAGACTTC
J: TRBJ1-6; size: NA; D: TRBD1; V: TRBV30; CDR3: CAWSVQGASSPLHF; DNA: TGTGCCTGGAGTGTACAGGGGGCGAGTTCACCCCTCCACTTT
J: TRBJ2-2; size: NA; D: TRBD2; V: TRBV27; CDR3: CASTAVKAGGGELFF; DNA: TGTGCCAGCACCGCCGTGAAAGCGGGGGGCGGGGAGCTGTTTTTT